Listed below are T cell receptor beta chains from one sample, sequenced in a study of shared clonotypes between healthy human individuals. Measured with immunoSEQ multiplex PCR; TCRdb has only the in-frame clones, and not every one. The top ten clones hold about 1.7% of a sample with a few million clones, 85% to 95% of them seen once. What was sequenced was naive CD8+ T cells from PBMCs. The receptors derive from a man between 18 and 29 years old in good health. Some clones in this sample may be carry-over from other donors' samples. The CDR3 runs from the conserved cysteine through the conserved F or W. A D gene is named only where the DNA matches it firmly. Clone size is given for some rows only: seen once, a few or many times, or a class if the clone is expanded.

>.|TRBV5-6|TRBJ2-7|.
TGTGCCAGCAGCACGGGACATAACGACTACGAGCAGTACTTC
CASSTGHNDYEQYF
>.|TRBV11-1|TRBJ2-7|.
TGTGCCAGCAGCCTAACCGGGTTAACCTACGAGCAGTACTTC
CASSLTGLTYEQYF
>.|TRBV15|TRBJ2-7|TRBD2
TGTGCCACCAGCAGAGATGGGGAGGGGCGCTCCTACGAGCAGTACTTC
CATSRDGEGRSYEQYF
>few|TRBV11-2|TRBJ1-2|.
TGTGCCAGCAGCTTAGGGCGTTTGGGCTACACCTTC
CASSLGRLGYTF
>.|TRBV10-1|TRBJ1-1|.
TGCGCCAGCAGTCCCCGCGAGGGGGCTGAAGCTTTCTTT
CASSPREGAEAFF
>.|TRBV9|TRBJ2-7|TRBD1
TGTGCCAGCAGCCTAGATGACAGGGCCCACGAGCAGTACTTC
CASSLDDRAHEQYF
>.|TRBV7-9|TRBJ2-2|.
TGTGCCAGCAGCTTAGGATTTCCACTGTTTTTT
CASSLGFPLFF
>.|TRBV10-2|TRBJ2-7|TRBD1
TGCGCCAGCAGTGAGCCAGGGGGCGGCACCACCTGGGACGAGCAGTACTTC
CASSEPGGGTTWDEQYF
>.|TRBV5-1|TRBJ2-2|.
TGCGCCAGCAGCGCGGGACAGCGAACGGGCGGGGAGCTGTTTTTT
CASSAGQRTGGELFF
>.|TRBV7-2|TRBJ2-1|.
TGTGCCAGCAGCTTAGCAGATAATGAGCAGTTCTTC
CASSLADNEQFF
>.|TRBV29-1|TRBJ2-7|TRBD2
TGCAGCGTTAGACTAGCCTTCGCTTACGAGCAGTACTTC
CSVRLAFAYEQYF
>.|TRBV2|TRBJ1-1|.
TGTGCCAGCCTAAGGTGGGGGGAAGCTTTCTTT
CASLRWGEAFF
>.|TRBV5-6|TRBJ2-1|TRBD2
TGTGCCAGCAGTCTGGGATCGGGAGGGCCTCTCCACAATGAGCAGTTCTTC
CASSLGSGGPLHNEQFF
>.|TRBV7-9|TRBJ2-1|TRBD2
TGTGCCAGCAGCTCCCGGGTGGGAGGGCCAAATGAGCAGTTCTTC
CASSSRVGGPNEQFF
>.|TRBV25-1|TRBJ2-7|.
TGTGCCAGCAGTGACCTCCTATACGAGCAGTACTTC
CASSDLLYEQYF
>.|TRBV7-9|TRBJ1-5|.
TGTGCCAGCAGCTTAGGGGGTTTGCAGCCCCAGCATTTT
CASSLGGLQPQHF
>.|TRBV29-1|TRBJ2-1|.
TGCAGCGCCCTTCCAGGGGGGGACAGCTCCTACAATGAGCAGTTCTTC
CSALPGGDSSYNEQFF
>.|TRBV7-8|TRBJ1-5|.
TGTGCCAGCAGCTTAGTTGCAGGGAGACAGCCCCAGCATTTT
CASSLVAGRQPQHF
>.|TRBV6-6|TRBJ1-5|.
TGTGCCAGCAGTTACAGGATCGGCAATCAGCCCCAGCATTTT
CASSYRIGNQPQHF
>.|TRBV4-3|TRBJ2-1|TRBD2
TGCGCCAGCAGCCAGGGGACTAGCGGATGGAGCTCCTACAATGAGCAGTTCTTC
CASSQGTSGWSSYNEQFF
>.|TRBV7-2|TRBJ2-1|.
TGTGCCAGCAGCTTAGGGCGTTACAATGAGCAGTTCTTC
CASSLGRYNEQFF
>.|TRBV11-2|TRBJ1-2|.
TGTGCCAGCAGCTTATTCAATAACTATGGCTACACCTTC
CASSLFNNYGYTF
>.|TRBV6-5|TRBJ2-7|TRBD2
TGTGCCAGCAGTCCTCTAGCGGGAGGATCCTACGAGCAGTACTTC
CASSPLAGGSYEQYF
>.|TRBV28|TRBJ2-7|TRBD2
TGTGCCAGCAGGGAAGACGAGCGGGAGCTCTCGTGGGAGCAGTACTTC
CASREDERELSWEQYF
>.|TRBV28|TRBJ2-7|TRBD2
TGTGCCAGCAGACCCCCACTAGCGGTTATGTACGAGCAGTACTTC
CASRPPLAVMYEQYF
>once|TRBV28|TRBJ1-5|.
TGTGCCAGCAGCCCGGGACAAATAAATCAGCCCCAGCATTTT
CASSPGQINQPQHF
>.|TRBV13|TRBJ2-3|.
TGTGCCAGCAGCTTACCCGGGACAACGGAAGATACGCAGTATTTT
CASSLPGTTEDTQYF
>.|TRBV13|TRBJ1-2|TRBD1
TGTGCCAGCAGCTTAGACCCCCAGACAGGGGTAAGCAGCTATGGCTACACCTTC
CASSLDPQTGVSSYGYTF
>few|TRBV29-1|TRBJ1-1|.
TGCAGCGTTGTTCAACTGGGGACGACGGCTTTCTTT
CSVVQLGTTAFF
>.|TRBV6-5|TRBJ2-1|.
TGTGCCAGCAGTTCGACAGGTTATGAGCAGTTCTTC
CASSSTGYEQFF
>once|TRBV7-9|TRBJ1-2|TRBD1
TGTGCCAGCAGCCCCCGGACAGGGGGGCCTAGCGACTATGGCTACACCTTC
CASSPRTGGPSDYGYTF
>.|TRBV15|TRBJ2-7|.
TGTGCCACCAGCAGAGGCTGGATCGGAGCAACATACGAGCAGTACTTC
CATSRGWIGATYEQYF
>.|TRBV14|TRBJ2-7|TRBD2
TGTGCCAGCAGCCAAGATTTAGCGGGAGTTGAGCAGTACTTC
CASSQDLAGVEQYF
>.|TRBV6-4|TRBJ2-2|.
TGTGCCAGCAGGCAGGGACAAAACACCGGGGAGCTGTTTTTT
CASRQGQNTGELFF
>.|TRBV13|TRBJ1-2|.
TGTGCCAGCAGCTTGCGACTAGGGGACGCAGGAGGCTACACCTTC
CASSLRLGDAGGYTF
>.|TRBV6-5|TRBJ2-7|.
TGTGCCAGCAGTGCCGGGACATGGGTCATCGACGAGCAGTACTTC
CASSAGTWVIDEQYF
>once|TRBV6-5|TRBJ2-1|.
TGTGCCAGCAGTTACCCCGGGGGAAATGAGCAGTTCTTC
CASSYPGGNEQFF
>once|TRBV5-6|TRBJ2-7|TRBD1
TGTGCCAGCAGGGGCGACAGGGTCTACGAGCAGTACTTC
CASRGDRVYEQYF
>.|TRBV7-9|TRBJ2-7|.
TGTGCCAGCAGCTACGACCGCTACGAGCAGTACTTC
CASSYDRYEQYF
>.|TRBV6-1|TRBJ1-3|.
TGTGCCAGCAGTGAAGTGGGGTTTTCTGGAAACACCATATATTTT
CASSEVGFSGNTIYF
>.|TRBV29-1|TRBJ1-2|TRBD1
TGCAGCGTTGAAGATCTTCAATTAAGCGGGACAGGAGTTAACTATGGCTACACCTTC
CSVEDLQLSGTGVNYGYTF
>.|TRBV9|TRBJ2-5|TRBD1
TGTGCCAGCAGCTTTTCAGGGGGCGCGGAGACCCAGTACTTC
CASSFSGGAETQYF